This TCR beta chain was profiled in a study of cytomegalovirus exposure and HLA in healthy donors. Study results and caveats: Later analysis demonstrated an association between a missense DCLRE1C variant and TCR beta V- and J-gene trimming. Whilst most TCR sequences proved rare, a subset of public TCRs occurred across many donors. Later, TCR association rates were found to vary by HLA locus, highest for DRB1 and lowest for HLA-C. Previously analyzed data showed that most TCR beta V segments were productive at a frequency of about 90% or about 30%.

It was with 60 Vbeta and 13 Jbeta primers that the PCR ran. Method: immunoSEQ multiplex PCR; TCRdb's copy keeps in-frame clones and lacks some. The data contain under 130,000 clones, less than 80% of them singletons. Germline CDR1 and CDR2: SQVTM and ANQGSEA. The V gene lost 0 bases and the J gene lost 2 bases, with 13 bases spanning the gap. The CDR3 consists of 15 residues. As regards this clone: Its specificity is not known.

This clonotype was sampled from a woman in her 40s in good health and CMV-seronegative. Sample: PBMCs. This rearrangement joins TRBV29-1 to TRBJ1-1; D is unresolved. The CDR3 sequence: CSVEDRRRRNTEAFF. The CDR3 DNA sequence: TGCAGCGTTGAAGATCGCAGGCGACGTAACACTGAAGCTTTCTTT.